One and the same sample provided the 10 T cell receptor beta chains below, sequenced in a study of cytomegalovirus exposure and HLA in healthy donors. Primers included in the PCR were 60 Vbeta and 13 Jbeta primers. Generated by immunoSEQ multiplex PCR, the TCRdb table keeps only in-frame clones and is missing some. The sample shows tens of thousands of clones, around 58% of them seen only once. Sequencing was done on a sample of PBMCs. The receptors stem from a man aged 25-45 years in good health and CMV-seropositive.

The chain has TRBV15 and TRBJ2-7; D gene uncertain. Germline assignment: CDR1 LNHNV and CDR2 YYDKDF (reference sequence). CDR3 length equals 13 residues. Trimming removed 0 bases from V and 4 bases from J, with 7 bases in between. The CDR3, as DNA: TGTGCCACCAGCAGAGATACGACATACGAGCAGTACTTC. This gives the protein CATSRDTTYEQYF.

The V call is TRBV28, the J call TRBJ1-1, with 7 bases matching TRBD1. Germline lookup yields CDR1 MDHEN and CDR2 SYDVKM. The CDR3 extends over 13 amino acids. The V gene end was trimmed by 1 base and the J gene end by 4 bases; junction bases not matched to a gene: 0. As DNA, the CDR3 is TGTGCCAGCAGTTTATCAGGGGGCACTGAAGCTTTCTTT. Translation: CASSLSGGTEAFF.

The chain links TRBV6-7 to TRBJ1-2, with unresolved D. TRBV6-7 is noted as an ORF with a role that remains uncertain. CDR3 size: 16 residues. Trimming removed 4 bases from V and 3 bases from J, with 18 bases in between. CDR3: CASSLEGGRGDYGYTF. The CDR3 DNA is TGTGCCAGCAGTTTAGAGGGTGGGAGAGGCGACTATGGCTACACCTTC.

The rearrangement joins TRBV2 to TRBJ2-1; 12 bases are a match to TRBD2. Germline CDR1 SNHLY, CDR2 FYNNEI. With V trimmed by 7 bases and J by 3 bases, 4 bases remained unmatched. This CDR3 spans 15 amino acids. CDR3 bases: TGTGCCAGCAACTTACTAGCGGGGGGCTACAATGAGCAGTTCTTC. Its protein product is CASNLLAGGYNEQFF.

This chain uses TRBV7-9 with TRBJ1-5; a weak D match, TRBD1 (5 bases). The CDR3 has 13 residues. The germline CDR1 and CDR2 sequences are SEHNR and FQNEAQ (reference sequence). V lost 2 bases and J lost 5, with 7 bases in between. CDR3 bases: TGTGCCAGCAGCTTACAGGGCGATCAGCCCCAGCATTTT. Translation: CASSLQGDQPQHF. The whole variable domain, remainder taken from reference TRBV7-9 and TRBJ1-5, is DTGVSQNPRHKITKRGQNVTFRCDPISEHNRLYWYRQTLGQGPEFLTYFQNEAQLEKSRLLSDRFSAERPKGSFSTLEIQRTEQGDSAMYLCASSLQGDQPQHFGDGTRLSIL.

The rearrangement joins TRBV7-6 to TRBJ2-2; no reliable D call. Germline lookup yields CDR1 SGHVS and CDR2 FNYEAQ. This CDR3 has 14 residues. Trimming removed 3 bases at V and 8 bases at J, with 13 bases between. The CDR3 here is CASSLLSSTGELFF. CDR3 coding DNA: TGTGCCAGCAGCTTGTTGAGTAGTACTGGGGAGCTGTTTTTT.

A few counts support this clone. The rearrangement links TRBV2 to TRBJ1-1, with D perhaps TRBD1 (6 bases). Germline assignment: CDR1 SNHLY and CDR2 FYNNEI. V was shortened by 6 bases and J by 0 bases, with 17 bases between the two germline ends. CDR3 size: 16 residues. CDR3 amino acids: CASRPRGGNMNTEAFF. CDR3 DNA sequence: TGTGCCAGCAGGCCAAGGGGGGGGAACATGAACACTGAAGCTTTCTTT.

This clone showed up just a few times. The V and J genes are TRBV29-1 and TRBJ1-4; possibly TRBD1 for D (5 bases). This CDR3 spans 13 amino acids. Germline values: CDR1 SQVTM, CDR2 ANQGSEA. V lost 4 bases and J 8 bases, leaving 14 bases between the germline ends. The CDR3 sequence: CSVAGTEGEKLFF. The DNA of the CDR3 is TGCAGCGTTGCCGGGACGGAGGGGGAAAAACTGTTTTTT.

The J gene is TRBJ2-3, the V gene TRBV5-6, with 9 bases fitting TRBD2. Germline CDR1 SGHDT, CDR2 YYEEEE. V dropped 5 bases and J dropped 3; count of bases not matched to a gene: 10. There are 16 residues in the CDR3. CDR3 in amino acids: CASRTRGGRETDTQYF. DNA for the CDR3: TGTGCCAGCAGGACGAGGGGCGGGAGGGAAACAGATACGCAGTATTTT.

The chain uses TRBV5-6 and TRBJ1-2; a possible D gene is TRBD1 (5 bases). Germline CDR1 SGHDT, CDR2 YYEEEE. V was cut by 0 bases and J by 8 bases, with 17 bases left in between. This CDR3 is built from 15 residues. The CDR3 is CASSLAPGDRGGYTF. The CDR3 nucleotides read TGTGCCAGCAGCTTGGCCCCGGGGGACCGGGGAGGCTACACCTTC. Based on the CDR3 plus reference TRBV5-6 and TRBJ1-2, the full variable domain is DAGVTQSPTHLIKTRGQQVTLRCSPKSGHDTVSWYQQALGQGPQFIFQYYEEEERQRGNFPDRFSGHQFPNYSSELNVNALLLGDSALYLCASSLAPGDRGGYTFGSGTRLTVV.